A selection of T cell receptor beta chains follows, all from one sample in a study of blood T cell repertoires in COVID-19. Sequencing was performed with immunoSEQ multiplex PCR; in TCRdb, only in-frame clones are kept and a portion is missing. The profile covers roughly 240,000 clones, with roughly 83% appearing a single time and approximately 6% taken by the ten largest. What was sequenced was peripheral blood. These TCRs come from a woman older than 75 with COVID-19, enrolled during active disease. The CDR3 runs from the conserved cysteine through the conserved F or W. The D gene is left open where the match is weak. Clone size appears in some rows only: once, few, many, or a class for an expanded clone.

j_call d_call clone_size v_call cdr3_aa
TRBJ2-2 TRBD2 . TRBV5-1 CASNPQAGLGSTGELFF
TRBJ2-7 . . TRBV7-2 CASSFRRDSYEQYF
TRBJ1-2 . few TRBV18 CASSLQGFDGYTF
TRBJ2-3 . . TRBV6-5 CASSYPGEAADTQYF
TRBJ2-5 TRBD2 . TRBV11-3 CASSLETSEEETQYF
TRBJ1-1 . . TRBV15 CATSRDGFGGVNTEAFF
TRBJ1-5 . . TRBV7-6 CASSLRGKDQPQHF
TRBJ2-1 . . TRBV3-1/TRBV3-2 CASSPDYSYNEQFF
TRBJ1-4 . few TRBV18 CASSQGTEKLFF
TRBJ2-3 . . TRBV23-1 CASSQSKDSPTDTQYF
TRBJ1-1 . . TRBV20-1 CSASNTQNTEAFF
TRBJ1-1 . . TRBV6-5 CASRRTLNTEAFF
TRBJ2-3 . . TRBV5-4 CASSLGRGLTDTQYF
TRBJ2-5 TRBD2 . TRBV15 CATSGRLAGYQETQYF
TRBJ1-1 TRBD1 few TRBV4-1 CASSQTYQQGLNTEAFF